This TCR beta chain was found in a study of a mutant IDH1 vaccine in newly diagnosed glioma. The wider study: Receipt of radiotherapy, temozolomide, or both preceded the study, and most received both.

Sequencing was performed with immunoSEQ multiplex PCR; in TCRdb, only in-frame clones are kept and a portion is missing. The table records about 43,000 clones, roughly 80% of them present only once. As concerns this clone: Its specificity is unknown.

The time point denotes: week 23, last vaccination. Doses consisted of 300 ug of mutant IDH1 20-mer peptide each, paired with topical imiquimod. The origin of this receptor is a woman between 18 and 30 years old with glioma. Some clones in this sample may be carry-over from other donors' samples. This material consisted of PBMCs, taken from a glioma patient whose treatment included an IDH1 peptide vaccine.

The CDR3 here is CASSFGTLVDYGYTF. For the CDR3, the DNA is TGTGCCAGCAGCTTCGGGACCCTTGTGGATTATGGCTACACCTTC. V and J are TRBV5-8 and TRBJ1-2, with a possible D match to TRBD1 (5 bases). V was pared by 2 bases and J by 5 bases, with 16 bases between. Germline V gene data show CDR1 as SGHTS and CDR2 as YDEGEE. The CDR3 consists of 15 residues.